This T cell receptor (beta chain) was obtained from a study of vaccination and CD4 T cells after COVID-19. Specified treatment: approximately 9-day PBMC culture with coronavirus spike peptide pools or control peptides (ViraFEST assay). The CDR3 spans 14 residues. The germline V gene encodes CDR1 SNHLY and CDR2 FYNNEI. V lost 3 bases to trimming and J lost 7 bases; unmatched junction nucleotides: 5. A remark on this clonotype: Its antigen is not identified.

An Oncomine TCR Beta short-read assay was used to sequence the DNA from cultured CD4+ T cells. Each CDR3 protein gets one entry after TCRdb re-called the PCR reads with MiXCR. The sample includes roughly 12,000 distinct CDR3 sequences, approximately 60% of them seen just once. The receptor's source is a human donor who had recovered from COVID-19. The sequencing sample was made of CD4+ T cells from blood, cultured in vitro. V and J are TRBV2 and TRBJ1-5; 8 bases agree with TRBD1. CDR3 sequence: CASSDGQGWQPQHF. The CDR3 DNA reads as TGTGCCAGCAGTGACGGACAGGGCTGGCAGCCCCAGCATTTT.